This T cell receptor (beta chain) derives from a study of regulatory T cells in long-lasting Graves disease. In building TCR beta libraries, iRepertoire HTBI primers were used together with Arm-PCR of CDR3 regions. TCRdb recomputed calls from the multiplex PCR reads with MiXCR, one row per CDR3 protein. The repertoire consists of under 450,000 distinct CDR3 sequences, with roughly 24% occurring once and the leading ten covering about 27%. J was trimmed by 2 bases and V by 5 bases; bases with no gene match: 14. The CDR3 runs 17 residues. Germline assignment: CDR1 SGHAT and CDR2 FQNNGV. This clonotype was recorded at least ten times. Its antigen remains unknown. Broader study findings: Sample size was small, which may have lowered accuracy.

Time point meaning: persistent/refractory GD, antithyroid drugs over 5 years with positive TRAb. The TCR library was made from RNA extracted from PBMCs. The sequences come from peripheral blood mononuclear cells (PBMCs), collected when the disease was refractory, from a patient treated with antithyroid drugs. The chain recombines TRBV11-2 with TRBJ2-5; TRBD2 matches 7 bases. The TCR comes from a woman aged 40 to 55 with Graves disease. For the CDR3, the DNA is TGTGCCAGCAGCCAAAGAGGAGGGCTAGCGGATCAAGAGACCCAGTACTTC. Translated: CASSQRGGLADQETQYF.